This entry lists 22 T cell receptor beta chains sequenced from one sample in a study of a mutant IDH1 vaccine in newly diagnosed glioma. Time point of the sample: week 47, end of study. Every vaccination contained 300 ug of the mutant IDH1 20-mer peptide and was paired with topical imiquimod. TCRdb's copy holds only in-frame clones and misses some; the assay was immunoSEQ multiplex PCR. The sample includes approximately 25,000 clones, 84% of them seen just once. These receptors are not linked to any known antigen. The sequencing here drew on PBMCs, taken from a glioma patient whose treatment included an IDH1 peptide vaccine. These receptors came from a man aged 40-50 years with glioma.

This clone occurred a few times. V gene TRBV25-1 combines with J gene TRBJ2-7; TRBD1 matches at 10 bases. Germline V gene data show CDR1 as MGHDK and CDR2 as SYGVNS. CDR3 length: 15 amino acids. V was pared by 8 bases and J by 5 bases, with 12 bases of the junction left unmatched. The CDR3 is CASRGGGTGEDEQYF. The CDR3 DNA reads TGTGCCAGCCGTGGGGGAGGGACAGGGGAGGACGAGCAGTACTTC.

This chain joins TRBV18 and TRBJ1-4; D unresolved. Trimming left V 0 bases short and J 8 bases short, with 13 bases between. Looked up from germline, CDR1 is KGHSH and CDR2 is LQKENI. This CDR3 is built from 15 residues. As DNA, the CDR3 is TGTGCCAGCTCACCACCCAGTCTTGGAGGAGAAAAACTGTTTTTT. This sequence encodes CASSPPSLGGEKLFF. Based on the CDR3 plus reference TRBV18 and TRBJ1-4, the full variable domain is NAGVMQNPRHLVRRRGQEARLRCSPMKGHSHVYWYRQLPEEGLKFMVYLQKENIIDESGMPKERFSAEFPKEGPSILRIQQVVRGDSAAYFCASSPPSLGGEKLFFGSGTQLSVL.

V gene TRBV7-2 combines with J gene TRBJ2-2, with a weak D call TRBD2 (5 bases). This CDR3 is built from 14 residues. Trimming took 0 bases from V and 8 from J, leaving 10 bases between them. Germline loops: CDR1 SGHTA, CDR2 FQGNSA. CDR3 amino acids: CASSLALRRGELFF. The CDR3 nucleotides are TGTGCCAGCAGCTTAGCGCTTCGGAGGGGGGAGCTGTTTTTT.

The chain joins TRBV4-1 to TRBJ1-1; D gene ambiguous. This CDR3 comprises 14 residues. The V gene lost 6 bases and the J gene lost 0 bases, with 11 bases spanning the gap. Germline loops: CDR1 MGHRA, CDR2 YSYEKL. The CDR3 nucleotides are TGCGCCAGCAGAAACGACGTCCTGAACACTGAAGCTTTCTTT. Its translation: CASRNDVLNTEAFF.

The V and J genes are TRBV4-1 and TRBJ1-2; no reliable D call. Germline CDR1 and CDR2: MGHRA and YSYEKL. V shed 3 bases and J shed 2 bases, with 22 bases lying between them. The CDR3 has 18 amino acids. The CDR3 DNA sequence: TGCGCCAGCAGCCAGACGTATATTAGTTTAGCAGAGAACTATGGCTACACCTTC. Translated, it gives CASSQTYISLAENYGYTF.

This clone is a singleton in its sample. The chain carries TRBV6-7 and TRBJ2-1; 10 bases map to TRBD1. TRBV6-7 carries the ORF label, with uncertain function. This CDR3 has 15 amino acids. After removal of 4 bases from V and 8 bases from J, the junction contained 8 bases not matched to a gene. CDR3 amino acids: CASSSPGQGLYEQFF. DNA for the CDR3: TGTGCCAGCAGTTCTCCGGGACAGGGGCTGTATGAGCAGTTCTTC.

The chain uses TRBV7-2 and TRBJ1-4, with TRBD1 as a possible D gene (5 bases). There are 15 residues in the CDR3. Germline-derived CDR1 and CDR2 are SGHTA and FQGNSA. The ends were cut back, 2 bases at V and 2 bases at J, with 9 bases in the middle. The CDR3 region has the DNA TGTGCCAGCAGCTTACAGGGCCTTACTAATGAAAAACTGTTTTTT. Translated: CASSLQGLTNEKLFF.

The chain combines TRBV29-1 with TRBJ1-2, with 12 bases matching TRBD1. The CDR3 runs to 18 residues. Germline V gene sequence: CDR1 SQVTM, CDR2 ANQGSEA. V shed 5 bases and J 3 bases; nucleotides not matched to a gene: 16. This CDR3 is CSVRGDTGTGGAYYGYTF. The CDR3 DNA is TGCAGCGTTCGCGGCGATACCGGGACAGGGGGCGCTTACTATGGCTACACCTTC.

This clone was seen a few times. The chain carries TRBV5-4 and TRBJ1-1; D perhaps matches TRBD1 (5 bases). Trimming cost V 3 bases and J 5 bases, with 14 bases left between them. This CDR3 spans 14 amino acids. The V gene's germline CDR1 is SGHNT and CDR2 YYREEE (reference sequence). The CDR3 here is CASSSFRVVTEAFF. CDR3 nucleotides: TGTGCCAGCAGCTCCTTCAGGGTTGTTACTGAAGCTTTCTTT.

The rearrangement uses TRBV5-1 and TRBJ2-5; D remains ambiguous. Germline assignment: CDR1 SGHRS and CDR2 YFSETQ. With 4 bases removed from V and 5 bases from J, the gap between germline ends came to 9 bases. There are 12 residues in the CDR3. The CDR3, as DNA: TGCGCCAGCAGCGTGCGGAGCGAGACCCAGTACTTC. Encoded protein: CASSVRSETQYF. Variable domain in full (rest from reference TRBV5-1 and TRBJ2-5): KAGVTQTPRYLIKTRGQQVTLSCSPISGHRSVSWYQQTPGQGLQFLFEYFSETQRNKGNFPGRFSGRQFSNSRSEMNVSTLELGDSALYLCASSVRSETQYFGPGTRLLVL.

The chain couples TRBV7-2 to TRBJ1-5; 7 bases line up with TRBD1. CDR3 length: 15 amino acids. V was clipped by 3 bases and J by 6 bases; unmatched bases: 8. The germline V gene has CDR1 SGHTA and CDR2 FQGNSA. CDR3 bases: TGTGCCAGCAGCTTTCCGGGAGGGGGCGGTCAGCCCCAGCATTTT. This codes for CASSFPGGGGQPQHF.

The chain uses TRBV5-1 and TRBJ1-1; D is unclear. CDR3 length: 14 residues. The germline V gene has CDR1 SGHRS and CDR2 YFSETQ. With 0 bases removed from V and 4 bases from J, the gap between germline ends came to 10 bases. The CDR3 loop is CASSLDYGSTEAFF. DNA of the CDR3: TGCGCCAGCAGCTTGGACTACGGCTCCACTGAAGCTTTCTTT.

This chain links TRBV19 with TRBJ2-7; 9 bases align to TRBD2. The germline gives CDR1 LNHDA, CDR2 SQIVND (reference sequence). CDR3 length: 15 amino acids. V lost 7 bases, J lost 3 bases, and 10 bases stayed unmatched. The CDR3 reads CASIAISGSGYEQYF. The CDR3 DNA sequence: TGTGCCAGTATCGCCATTAGCGGGAGTGGCTACGAGCAGTACTTC.

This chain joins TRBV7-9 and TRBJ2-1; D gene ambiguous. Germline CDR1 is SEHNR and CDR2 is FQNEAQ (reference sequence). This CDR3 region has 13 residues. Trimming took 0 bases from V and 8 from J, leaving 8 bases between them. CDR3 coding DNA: TGTGCCAGCAGCTTAGCGTACGGCCATGAGCAGTTCTTC. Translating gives CASSLAYGHEQFF.

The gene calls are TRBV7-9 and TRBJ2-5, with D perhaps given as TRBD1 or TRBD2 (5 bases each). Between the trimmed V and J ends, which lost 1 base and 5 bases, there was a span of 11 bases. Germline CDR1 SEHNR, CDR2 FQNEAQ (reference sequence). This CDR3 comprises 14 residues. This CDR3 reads CASSLDGGRETQYF. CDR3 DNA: TGTGCCAGCAGCTTAGATGGGGGTAGGGAGACCCAGTACTTC. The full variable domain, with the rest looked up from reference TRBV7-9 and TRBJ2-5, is DTGVSQNPRHKITKRGQNVTFRCDPISEHNRLYWYRQTLGQGPEFLTYFQNEAQLEKSRLLSDRFSAERPKGSFSTLEIQRTEQGDSAMYLCASSLDGGRETQYFGPGTRLLVL.

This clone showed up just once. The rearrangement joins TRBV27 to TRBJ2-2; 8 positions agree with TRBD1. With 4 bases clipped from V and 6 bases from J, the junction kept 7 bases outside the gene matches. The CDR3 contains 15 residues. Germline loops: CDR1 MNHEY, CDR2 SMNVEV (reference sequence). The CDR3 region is CASSYGDRRAGELFF. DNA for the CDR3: TGTGCCAGCAGTTACGGGGACAGGAGGGCCGGGGAGCTGTTTTTT.

The DNA of the CDR3 is TGTGCCACCAATGGGCAGTGGCCACCCGGTAATGAGCAGTTCTTC. As protein: CATNGQWPPGNEQFF. This chain connects TRBV6-1 to TRBJ2-1, with D unclear. The V gene's germline CDR1 is MNHNS and CDR2 SASEGT. Trimming shortened V by 10 bases and J by 7 bases, and 23 bases separated the two germline ends. CDR3 length: 15 amino acids.

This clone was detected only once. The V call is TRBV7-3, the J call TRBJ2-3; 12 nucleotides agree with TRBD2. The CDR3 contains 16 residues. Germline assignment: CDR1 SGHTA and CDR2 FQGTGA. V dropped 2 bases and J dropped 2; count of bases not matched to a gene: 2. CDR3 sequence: CASSLGLAGYTDTQYF. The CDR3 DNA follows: TGTGCCAGCAGCTTAGGACTAGCGGGGTACACAGATACGCAGTATTTT.

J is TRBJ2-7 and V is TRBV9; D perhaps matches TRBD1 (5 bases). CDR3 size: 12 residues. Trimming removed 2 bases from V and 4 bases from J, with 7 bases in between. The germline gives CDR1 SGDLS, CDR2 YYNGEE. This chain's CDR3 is CASSVPGYEQYF. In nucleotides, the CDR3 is TGTGCCAGCAGCGTTCCAGGGTACGAGCAGTACTTC.

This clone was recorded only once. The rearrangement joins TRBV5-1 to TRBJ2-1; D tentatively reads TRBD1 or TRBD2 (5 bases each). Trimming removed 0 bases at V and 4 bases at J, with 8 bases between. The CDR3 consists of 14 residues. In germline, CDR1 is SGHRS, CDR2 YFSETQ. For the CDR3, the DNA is TGCGCCAGCAGCTTGGAGGGACGGTACAATGAGCAGTTCTTC. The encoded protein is CASSLEGRYNEQFF.

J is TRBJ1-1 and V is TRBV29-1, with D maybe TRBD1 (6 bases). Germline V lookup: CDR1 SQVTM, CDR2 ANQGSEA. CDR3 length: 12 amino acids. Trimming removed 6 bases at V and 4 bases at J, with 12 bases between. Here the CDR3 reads CSVLLDSTEAFF. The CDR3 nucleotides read TGCAGCGTCCTATTGGACAGCACTGAAGCTTTCTTT.

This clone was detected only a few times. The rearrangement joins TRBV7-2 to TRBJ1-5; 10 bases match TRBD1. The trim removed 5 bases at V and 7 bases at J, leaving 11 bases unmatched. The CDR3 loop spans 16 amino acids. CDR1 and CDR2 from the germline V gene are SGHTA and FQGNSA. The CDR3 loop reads CASSAMTGGAGQPQHF. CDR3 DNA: TGTGCCAGCAGCGCCATGACAGGGGGCGCGGGGCAGCCCCAGCATTTT.